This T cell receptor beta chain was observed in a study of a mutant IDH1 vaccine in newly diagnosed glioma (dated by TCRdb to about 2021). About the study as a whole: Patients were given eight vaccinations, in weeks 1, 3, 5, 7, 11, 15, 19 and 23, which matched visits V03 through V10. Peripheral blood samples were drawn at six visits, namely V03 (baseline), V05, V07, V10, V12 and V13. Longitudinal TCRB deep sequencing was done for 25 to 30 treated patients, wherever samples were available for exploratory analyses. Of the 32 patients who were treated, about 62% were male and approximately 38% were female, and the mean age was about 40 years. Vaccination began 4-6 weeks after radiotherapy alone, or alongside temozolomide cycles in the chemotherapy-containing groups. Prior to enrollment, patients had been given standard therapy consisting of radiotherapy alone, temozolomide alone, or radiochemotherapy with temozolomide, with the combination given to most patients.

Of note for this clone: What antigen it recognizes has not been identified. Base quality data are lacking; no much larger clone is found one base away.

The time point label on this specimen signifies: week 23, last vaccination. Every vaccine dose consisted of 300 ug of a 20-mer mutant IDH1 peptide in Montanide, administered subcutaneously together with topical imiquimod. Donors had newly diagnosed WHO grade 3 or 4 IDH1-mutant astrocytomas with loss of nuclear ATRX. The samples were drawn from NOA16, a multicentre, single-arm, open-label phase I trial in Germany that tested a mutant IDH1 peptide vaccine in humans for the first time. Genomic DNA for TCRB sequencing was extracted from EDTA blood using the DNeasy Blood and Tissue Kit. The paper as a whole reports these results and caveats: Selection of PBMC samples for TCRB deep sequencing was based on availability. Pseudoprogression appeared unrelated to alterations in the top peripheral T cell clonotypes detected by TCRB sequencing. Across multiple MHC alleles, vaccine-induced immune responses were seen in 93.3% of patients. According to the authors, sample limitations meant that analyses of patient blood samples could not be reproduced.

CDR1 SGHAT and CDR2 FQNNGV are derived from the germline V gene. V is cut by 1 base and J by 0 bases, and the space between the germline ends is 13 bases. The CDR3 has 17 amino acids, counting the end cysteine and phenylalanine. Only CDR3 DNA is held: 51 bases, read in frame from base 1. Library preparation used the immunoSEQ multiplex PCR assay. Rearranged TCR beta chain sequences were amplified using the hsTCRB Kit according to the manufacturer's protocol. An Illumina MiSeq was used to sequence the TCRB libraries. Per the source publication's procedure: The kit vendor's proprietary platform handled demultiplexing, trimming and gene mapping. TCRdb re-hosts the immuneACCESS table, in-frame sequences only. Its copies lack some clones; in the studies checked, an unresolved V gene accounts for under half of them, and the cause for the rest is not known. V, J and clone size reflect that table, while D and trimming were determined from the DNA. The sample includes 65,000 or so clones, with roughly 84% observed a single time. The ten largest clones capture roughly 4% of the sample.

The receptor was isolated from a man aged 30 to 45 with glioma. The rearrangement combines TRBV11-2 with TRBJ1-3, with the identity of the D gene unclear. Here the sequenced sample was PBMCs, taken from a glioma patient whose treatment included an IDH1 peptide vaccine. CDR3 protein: CASSLAANRRSGNTIYF. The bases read TGTGCCAGCAGCTTAGCGGCGAACCGCCGCTCTGGAAACACCATATATTTT.